One TCR beta chain is described in this entry. This clonotype was recorded many times. Its antigen is still unknown. Per-nucleotide qualities are absent, and no much larger clonotype sits a single base away. The data originate from a study of CD8 T cells in ankylosing spondylitis (dated by TCRdb to about 2017). In the study overall: The study set out to find disease-linked TCR variants by profiling T cell receptor beta repertoires in ankylosing spondylitis patients and healthy donors. In total, the full study cohort was made up of approximately 99 healthy donors and approximately 24 ankylosing spondylitis patients. Peripheral blood samples were taken, and synovial fluid was additionally collected from ankylosing spondylitis patients.

The sequencer was an Illumina HiSeq 2500. TCR beta libraries were prepared by quantitative 5'-RACE with molecular barcodes. The original pipeline was this. Disease-linked TCR variants were identified with a new computational method built on a probabilistic model of VDJ rearrangement. TCRdb's own reprocessing of the public reads used fastp at Q25 and MiXCR and kept productive beta chains. All rows with the same CDR3 protein become a single entry with the most common DNA and genes. The V and J calls and clone size come from TCRdb's table, not from the authors' own analysis. The sample table shows around 210,000 distinct CDR3 sequences, and over 7% are seen once. Roughly 4.9% of the sample is in the top ten clones. What the research found in general, with its limitations: Significant enrichment of the disease-linked clones was reported in matched synovial fluid samples from ankylosing spondylitis patients. Some motif variants were previously reported in synovial fluid and blood of reactive arthritis patients, suggesting common disease-initiation mechanisms. The disease-linked clones had a CD8+ phenotype and were found at relatively low frequencies in peripheral blood. Blood from ankylosing spondylitis patients appeared to be characterized by a TCR beta motif composed of several highly homologous amino acid variants.

Including cysteine and phenylalanine, the CDR3 has 12 amino acids. The sequence is cut down to CDR3 DNA, 36 bases in frame from base 1. CDR1 and CDR2 are drawn from the germline V gene (reference sequence): SEHNR, FQNEAQ. V is trimmed back by 4 bases and J by 11 bases, and the junction contains 6 bases that no gene match accounts for. The sequence was collected from a female donor with ankylosing spondylitis or in good health (not recorded which). The chain employs TRBV7-9 and TRBJ2-7, with 9 junctional bases fitting TRBD1. Material for sequencing was blood, either unsorted or a sorted T cell fraction (not recorded which). At the DNA level, the sequence is TGTGCCAGCAGCTCCCGGACAGGGGAGGAGTACTTC. It translates as CASSSRTGEEYF.